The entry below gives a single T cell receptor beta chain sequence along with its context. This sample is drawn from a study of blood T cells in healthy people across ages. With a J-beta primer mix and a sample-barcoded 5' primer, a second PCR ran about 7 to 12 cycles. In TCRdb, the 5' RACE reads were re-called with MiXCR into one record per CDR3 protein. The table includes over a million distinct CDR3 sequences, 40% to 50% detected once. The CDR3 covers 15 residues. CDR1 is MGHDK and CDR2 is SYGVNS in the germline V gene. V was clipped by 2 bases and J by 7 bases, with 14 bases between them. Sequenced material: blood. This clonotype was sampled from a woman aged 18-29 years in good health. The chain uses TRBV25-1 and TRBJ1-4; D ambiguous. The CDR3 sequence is CASSEGWRSGEKLFF. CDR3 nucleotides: TGTGCCAGCAGTGAAGGGTGGCGGTCGGGTGAAAAACTGTTTTTT.